The 3 T cell receptor beta chains in this list originate from one sample, sequenced in a study of cytomegalovirus exposure and HLA in healthy donors (dated by TCRdb to 2017 to 2019). Receptor amplification or capture employed the immunoSEQ multiplex PCR assay. TCRdb mirrors the immuneACCESS table, restricted to in-frame sequences. Some clones are absent from its copies; in checked studies, under half trace to an unresolved V gene, and the reason for the others is unknown. Here the sample has 300,000 to 450,000 clones; approximately 90% occur a single time. Approximately 0.86% of the sample is taken by the ten largest. The sequencing sample was made of PBMCs. These receptors all come from a woman under 30 in good health and CMV-seronegative.

The rearrangement uses TRBV14 and TRBJ2-3; tentatively, D is TRBD1 (6 bases). The CDR3 spans 14 residues. The germline V gene has CDR1 SGHDN and CDR2 FVKESK. V was cut by 0 bases and J by 8 bases, with 12 bases left in between. This chain's CDR3 is CASSQDRGVSTQYF. CDR3 DNA sequence: TGTGCCAGCAGCCAAGACAGGGGAGTTAGTACGCAGTATTTT.

Concerning this clone itself: This sample also contains other DNA sequences that code for the same CDR3. This rearrangement joins TRBV28 to TRBJ1-5; D unclear. Germline CDR1 is MDHEN and CDR2 is SYDVKM. The length of the CDR3 is 14 residues. V gave up 2 bases and J gave up 1 base, with 6 bases separating them. The CDR3 region is CASSLTGSNQPQHF. As DNA, the CDR3 is TGTGCCAGCAGTTTAACGGGGAGCAATCAGCCCCAGCATTTT.

V usage is TRBV28 and J usage is TRBJ2-1; a weak D match, TRBD1 (6 bases). Looked up from germline, CDR1 is MDHEN and CDR2 is SYDVKM. This CDR3 region has 11 residues. V was shortened by 5 bases and J by 7 bases, with 6 bases between the two germline ends. The chain's CDR3 is CASSTGNEQFF. CDR3 DNA: TGTGCCAGCAGTACAGGGAATGAGCAGTTCTTC.